The rows below give T cell receptor beta chains drawn from one sample of a study of shared clonotypes between healthy human individuals. The assay was immunoSEQ multiplex PCR, and TCRdb's table has in-frame clones only and misses some. The data contain 500,000 to 650,000 clones, around three quarters of them singletons. Sequencing was carried out using PBMCs. The receptors come from a woman aged 40 to 50 in good health. Some clones in this sample may be carry-over from other donors' samples. Both conserved end residues are part of each CDR3. D genes are given only for firm matches. Some rows mark clone size as missing; the rest say once, few, many or name a class of expanded clone.

j_call clone_size v_call d_call cdr3_nt cdr3_aa
TRBJ2-5 NA TRBV18 NA TGTGCCAGCTCCCCCAGGGCACAAGAGACCCAGTACTTC CASSPRAQETQYF
TRBJ2-7 few TRBV7-9 TRBD1 TGTGCCAGCAGCTTCAGTCCCGGGACAGGGTCGGACGAGCAGTACTTC CASSFSPGTGSDEQYF
TRBJ1-2 NA TRBV7-9 NA TGTGCCAGCAGCTTAGGGTCAGACGACTATGGCTACACCTTC CASSLGSDDYGYTF
TRBJ2-7 NA TRBV27 NA TGTGCCAGCAGGAACATATACGAGCAGTACTTC CASRNIYEQYF
TRBJ2-1 NA TRBV11-2 NA TGTGCCAGCAGACCATCCGGGACGCACTACAATGAGCAGTTCTTC CASRPSGTHYNEQFF
TRBJ1-1 NA TRBV21-1 NA TGTGCCAAGACCGGACAGTTGAACACTGAAGCTTTCTTT CAKTGQLNTEAFF
TRBJ2-5 NA TRBV6-1 TRBD2 TGTGCCAGCAGTGGGGCAGCGGGAGTAAGAGAGACCCAGTACTTC CASSGAAGVRETQYF
TRBJ1-3 many TRBV7-9 NA TGTGCCAGCAGCTTAGGGGGGACTGGAAACACCATATATTTT CASSLGGTGNTIYF
TRBJ1-1 NA TRBV29-1 NA TGCAGCGTTGTATTTGTCACTGAAGCTTTCTTT CSVVFVTEAFF
TRBJ2-1 NA TRBV28 TRBD2 TGTGCCAGCAGTCCGGGACTAGCGGACTACAATGAGCAGTTCTTC CASSPGLADYNEQFF
TRBJ2-5 NA TRBV18 TRBD1 TGTGCCAGCTCGGACAGGGGCGGCCAAGAGACCCAGTACTTC CASSDRGGQETQYF
TRBJ1-4 NA TRBV6-1 TRBD1 TGTGCCATCAAGAATACTCCAGGGGGCCCTGAAAAACTGTTTTTT CAIKNTPGGPEKLFF
TRBJ2-2 NA TRBV11-3 NA TGTGCCAGCAGCTTATCTAACTCCGGGGAGCTGTTTTTT CASSLSNSGELFF
TRBJ1-6 NA TRBV29-1 NA TGCAGCGTCCGGACAGCCTCAGGCTCACCCCTCCACTTT CSVRTASGSPLHF
TRBJ2-3 NA TRBV18 TRBD1 TGTGCCAGCTCACTTCGACAGGGGGTTACGCAGTATTTT CASSLRQGVTQYF
TRBJ2-1 NA TRBV6-5 NA TGTGCCAGCAGTTTCGACTTTTCCGGTGAGCAGTTCTTC CASSFDFSGEQFF
TRBJ2-3 NA TRBV27 NA TGTGCCAGCAGTTTCTCCTATAGCACAGATACGCAGTATTTT CASSFSYSTDTQYF
TRBJ2-5 once TRBV7-3 TRBD2 TGTGCCAGCAGCTTCGGGGGGGCGATTGAGACCCAGTACTTC CASSFGGAIETQYF
TRBJ2-1 NA TRBV12-5 NA TGTGCTAGTGGTCTCCCTTATGGGCCCGAGGTCAATGAGCAGTTCTTC CASGLPYGPEVNEQFF
TRBJ2-1 NA TRBV2 TRBD1 TGTGCCAGCAGCTTGGACAGGAACAATGAGCAGTTCTTC CASSLDRNNEQFF
TRBJ2-3 NA TRBV29-1 TRBD2 TGCAGTACCCTCTCTGGTTTTAGCGGGGATACGCAGTATTTT CSTLSGFSGDTQYF
TRBJ2-6 few TRBV4-3 NA TGCGCCAGCAGCCAAGCAGGGATATCTGGGGCCAACGTCCTGACTTTC CASSQAGISGANVLTF
TRBJ1-1 NA TRBV19 NA TGTGCCCACCCGGGTGCCCCGGTCAGGGGCACTGAAGCTTTCTTT CAHPGAPVRGTEAFF
TRBJ2-7 NA TRBV9 TRBD1 TGTGCCAGCAGCGTAGCCCACGGGACAGGCTACGAGCAGTACTTC CASSVAHGTGYEQYF
TRBJ1-3 NA TRBV5-1 TRBD1 TGCGCCAGCAGCCTGGGACAGGCGCCTTACTCTGGAAACACCATATATTTT CASSLGQAPYSGNTIYF
TRBJ1-2 NA TRBV18 NA TGTGCCAGCTCACCGGGATCCCGGGGAGGCTACACCTTC CASSPGSRGGYTF
TRBJ2-3 few TRBV4-1 TRBD2 TGCGCCAGCAGCCAAGCCGCCCGCGCTAGCGGGAGGGATACGCAGTATTTT CASSQAARASGRDTQYF
TRBJ2-3 NA TRBV5-1 NA TGCGCCAGCAGCTTGGGGGCGGGGAGCACAGATACGCAGTATTTT CASSLGAGSTDTQYF
TRBJ2-6 NA TRBV19 TRBD1 TGTGCCAGTAGTGGGACAGGGGGCCTCTCTGGGGCCAACGTCCTGACTTTC CASSGTGGLSGANVLTF
TRBJ2-7 NA TRBV6-5 TRBD1 TGTGCCAGCAGTTACTTTGGGACAGGGACCTACGAGCAGTACTTC CASSYFGTGTYEQYF
TRBJ2-7 NA TRBV5-1 TRBD1 TGCGCCAGCAGCTTGACAGGGGACAGGCCACCCTACGAGCAGTACTTC CASSLTGDRPPYEQYF
TRBJ2-1 NA TRBV6-5 NA TGTGCCAGCAGTTCCCGAAGCGTGGACAATGAGCAGTTCTTC CASSSRSVDNEQFF